This T cell receptor (beta chain) was captured by sequencing in a study of blood T cells in healthy people across ages. Study at large: Capture via template switching afforded approximately one barcoded beta molecule per two T cells. Study-level results: The donors' CMV status was not determined, possibly confounding changes in expanded clonotypes.

From germline, CDR1 is MNHNS and CDR2 SASEGT. V lost 3 bases to trimming and J lost 7 bases; unmatched junction nucleotides: 8. This CDR3 comprises 15 residues. In the case of this clonotype: Its antigen is unknown.

Roughly 10 milliliters was the volume of peripheral blood drawn from each donor. The second PCR ran about 7 to 12 cycles with a sample-barcoded 5' primer and J-beta primers. The template-switch adaptor was a 5' adaptor with 12 random nucleotides. It tagged each cDNA molecule. TCRdb called the 5' RACE reads again in MiXCR, with one record for every CDR3 protein. The sample includes some 1.4 million distinct CDR3 sequences, about 40% seen only once; the top ten take approximately 7.9%. This sequence joins TRBV6-1 and TRBJ2-3; TRBD1 aligns across 9 bases. This receptor was identified in a woman between 18 and 30 years old in good health. The sample consisted of blood. The CDR3 region has the DNA TGTGCCAGCAGTGAGCCGGGACAGGGTTCGAATACGCAGTATTTT. This encodes CASSEPGQGSNTQYF.